This TCR beta chain was recorded in a study of T-cell reconstitution after alpha-beta-depleted transplantation in children. Unique molecular identifiers were used to barcode this TCRbeta library. Each CDR3 protein gets one entry after TCRdb re-called the PCR reads with MiXCR. The sample has 97,000 or so distinct CDR3 sequences, around 7% seen once; the top ten hold around 15%. Study conclusions and caveats: After transplant, at about two months, alpha-beta T cells were reportedly derived from several hundred expanded graft clones.

CDR3 length equals 15 residues. Trimming removed 0 bases at V and 0 bases at J, with 12 bases between. The V gene's germline CDR1 is DFQATT and CDR2 SNEGSKA (reference sequence). Turning to this clonotype: Its antigen is as yet unknown.

This sequence joins TRBV20-1 and TRBJ2-7; D tentatively reads TRBD1 or TRBD2 (5 bases each). This specimen was PBMCs, taken before TCRalphabeta/CD19-depleted stem cell transplant. This receptor was obtained from a boy aged 2-15 years with acute lymphoblastic leukemia, due to receive a stem cell transplant. DNA for the CDR3: TGCAGTGCTAGAGATGAGGGCAGGGCCTCCTACGAGCAGTACTTC. Translation gives CSARDEGRASYEQYF.